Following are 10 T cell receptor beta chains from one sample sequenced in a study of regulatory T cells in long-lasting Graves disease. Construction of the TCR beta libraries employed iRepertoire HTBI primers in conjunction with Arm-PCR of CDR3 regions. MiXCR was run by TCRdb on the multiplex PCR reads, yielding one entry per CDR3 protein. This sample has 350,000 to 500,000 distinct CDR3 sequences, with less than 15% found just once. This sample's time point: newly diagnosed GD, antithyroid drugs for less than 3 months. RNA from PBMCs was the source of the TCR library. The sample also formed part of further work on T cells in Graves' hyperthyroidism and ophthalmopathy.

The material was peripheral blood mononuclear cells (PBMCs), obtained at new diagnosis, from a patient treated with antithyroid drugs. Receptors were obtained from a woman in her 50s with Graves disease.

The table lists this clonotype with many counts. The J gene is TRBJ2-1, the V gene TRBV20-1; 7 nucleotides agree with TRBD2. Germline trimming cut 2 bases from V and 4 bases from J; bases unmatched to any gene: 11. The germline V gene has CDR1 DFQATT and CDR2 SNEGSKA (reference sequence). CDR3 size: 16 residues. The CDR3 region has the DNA TGCAGTGCTAGAAGGATGGGCGGGAGCGTGTACAATGAGCAGTTCTTC. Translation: CSARRMGGSVYNEQFF.

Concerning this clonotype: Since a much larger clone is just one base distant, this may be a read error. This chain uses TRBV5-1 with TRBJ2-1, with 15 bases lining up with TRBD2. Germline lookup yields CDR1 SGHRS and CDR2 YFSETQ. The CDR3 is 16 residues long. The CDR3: CASSGGLAGGFNEEFF. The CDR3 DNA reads TGCGCCAGCAGCGGGGGACTAGCGGGAGGATTTAATGAGGAGTTCTTC. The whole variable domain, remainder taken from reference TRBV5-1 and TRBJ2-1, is KAGVTQTPRYLIKTRGQQVTLSCSPISGHRSVSWYQQTPGQGLQFLFEYFSETQRNKGNFPGRFSGRQFSNSRSEMNVSTLELGDSALYLCASSGGLAGGFNEEFFGPGTRLTVL.

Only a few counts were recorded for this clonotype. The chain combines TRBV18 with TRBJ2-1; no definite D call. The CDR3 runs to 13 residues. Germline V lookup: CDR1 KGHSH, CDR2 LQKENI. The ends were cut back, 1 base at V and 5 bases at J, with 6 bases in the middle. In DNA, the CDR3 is TGTGCCAGCTCACCACTTACTGACAATGAGCAGTTCTTC. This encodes CASSPLTDNEQFF.

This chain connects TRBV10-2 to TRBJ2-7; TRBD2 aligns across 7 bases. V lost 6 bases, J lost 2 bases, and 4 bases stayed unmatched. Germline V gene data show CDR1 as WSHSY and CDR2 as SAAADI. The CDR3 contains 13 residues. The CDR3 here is CASRLGTTYEQYF. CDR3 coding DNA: TGCGCCAGCAGACTAGGGACTACCTACGAGCAGTACTTC.

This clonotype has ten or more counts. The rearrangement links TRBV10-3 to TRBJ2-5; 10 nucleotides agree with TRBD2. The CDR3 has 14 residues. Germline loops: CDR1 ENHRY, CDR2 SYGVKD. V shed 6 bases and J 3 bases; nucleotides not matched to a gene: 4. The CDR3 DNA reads TGTGCCATCAGGAGCCTAGCGGGAGAAGAGACCCAGTACTTC. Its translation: CAIRSLAGEETQYF.

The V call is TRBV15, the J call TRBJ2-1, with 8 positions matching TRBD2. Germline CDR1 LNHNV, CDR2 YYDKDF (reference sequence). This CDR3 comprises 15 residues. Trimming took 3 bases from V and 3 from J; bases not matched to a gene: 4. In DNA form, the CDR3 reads TGTGCCACCAGCAGGACCGGGACTAGCTACAATGAGCAGTTCTTC. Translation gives CATSRTGTSYNEQFF.

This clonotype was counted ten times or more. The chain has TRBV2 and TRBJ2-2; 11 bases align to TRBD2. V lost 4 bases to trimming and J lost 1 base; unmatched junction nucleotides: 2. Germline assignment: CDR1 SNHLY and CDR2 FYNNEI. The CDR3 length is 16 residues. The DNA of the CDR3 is TGTGCCAGCAGTGCGACTAGCGGGAAGAACACCGGGGAGCTGTTTTTT. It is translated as CASSATSGKNTGELFF.

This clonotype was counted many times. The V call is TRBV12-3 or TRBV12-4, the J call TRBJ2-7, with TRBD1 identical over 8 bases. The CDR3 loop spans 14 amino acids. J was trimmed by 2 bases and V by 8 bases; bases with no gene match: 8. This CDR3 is CASSRQGMTYEQYF. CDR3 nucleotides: TGTGCCAGCTCCCGACAGGGGATGACCTACGAGCAGTACTTC.

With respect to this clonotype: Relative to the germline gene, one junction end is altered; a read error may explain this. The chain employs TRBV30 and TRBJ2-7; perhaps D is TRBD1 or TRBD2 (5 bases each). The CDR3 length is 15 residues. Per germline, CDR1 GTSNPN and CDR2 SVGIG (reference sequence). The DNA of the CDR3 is TGTGCCCGGAGCTCGAGAGGGACCCTCCCCTACGAGCAGTACTTC. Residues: CARSSRGTLPYEQYF.

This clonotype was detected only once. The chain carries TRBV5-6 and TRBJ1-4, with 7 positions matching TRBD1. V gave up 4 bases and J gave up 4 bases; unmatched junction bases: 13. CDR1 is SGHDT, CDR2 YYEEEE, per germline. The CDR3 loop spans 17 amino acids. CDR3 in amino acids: CASSAATSGTDNEKLFF. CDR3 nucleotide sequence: TGTGCCAGCAGCGCGGCGACTTCCGGGACAGATAATGAAAAACTGTTTTTT.